The 8 T cell receptor beta chains below all came from one sample that was sequenced in a study of blood T cell dynamics during melanoma immunotherapy. Sequencing was performed with immunoSEQ multiplex PCR; in TCRdb, only in-frame clones are kept and a portion is missing. The table includes a few thousand clones, around 92% detected once. Time point described: pre-treatment baseline. The source material was effector memory CD8+ T cells from blood, sampled from a patient treated with checkpoint blockade. Receptors originate from a human donor with melanoma.

This clone was detected once. The rearrangement joins TRBV18 to TRBJ1-4; tentative D call: TRBD1 (6 bases). CDR1 KGHSH and CDR2 LQKENI come from the germline V gene. The CDR3 is 15 residues long. Trimming removed 2 bases from V and 8 bases from J, with 15 bases in between. CDR3 nucleotide sequence: TGTGCCAGCTCACCATCGGGACAAGGAGGGGAAAAACTGTTTTTT. Translation: CASSPSGQGGEKLFF.

The chain carries TRBV6-6 and TRBJ2-7; possibly TRBD1 for D (6 bases). CDR1 is MNHNY and CDR2 is SVGAGI in the germline V gene (reference sequence). This CDR3 region has 12 residues. The V and J ends lost 6 bases and 4 bases respectively, with 10 bases between them. The CDR3 nucleotides read TGTGCCAGCAGAACCACAGGGTACGAGCAGTACTTC. It yields the protein CASRTTGYEQYF.

J is TRBJ2-5 and V is TRBV6-5; 9 nucleotides line up with TRBD2. The CDR3 loop spans 15 amino acids. The germline V gene has CDR1 MNHEY and CDR2 SVGAGI. Germline trimming cut 6 bases from V and 4 bases from J; bases unmatched to any gene: 9. The CDR3 reads CASSRGLAGVETQYF. Written as DNA, the CDR3 is TGTGCCAGCAGCCGGGGTTTAGCGGGAGTAGAGACCCAGTACTTC.

The V and J genes are TRBV7-9 and TRBJ2-5; 8 positions match TRBD1. CDR1 and CDR2 (germline): SEHNR, FQNEAQ (reference sequence). J gave up 2 bases and V 1 base, and 3 bases lay outside the gene matches. The CDR3 is made up of 15 amino acids. CDR3 sequence: CASSLGTGIQETQYF. CDR3 nucleotides: TGTGCCAGCAGCTTAGGGACAGGGATTCAAGAGACCCAGTACTTC.

This clone was detected once. The chain employs TRBV6-4 and TRBJ2-1; the match to TRBD1 covers 10 bases. Trimming removed 0 bases from V and 4 bases from J; junction bases left unmatched: 6. Germline loops: CDR1 MRHNA, CDR2 SNTAGT. This CDR3 spans 17 amino acids. The CDR3 coding sequence is TGTGCCAGCAGTGACTCCCCCGGGACAGGGGTTTACAATGAGCAGTTCTTC. The encoded protein is CASSDSPGTGVYNEQFF.

CDR3 sequence: CASSADRGRYTF. The CDR3 DNA follows: TGTGCCAGCAGCGCGGACAGGGGTCGCTACACCTTC. The genes are TRBV9 and TRBJ1-2; 9 nucleotides agree with TRBD1. The CDR3 covers 12 residues. V trimming: 3 bases; J trimming: 9 bases; junction bases outside the gene matches: 3. CDR1 is SGDLS, CDR2 YYNGEE, per germline.

This chain uses TRBV7-2 with TRBJ2-7; 13 bases are a match to TRBD2. The CDR3 sequence is 17 residues long. The germline gives CDR1 SGHTA, CDR2 FQGNSA. After removal of 6 bases from V and 4 bases from J, the junction contained 12 bases not matched to a gene. CDR3 sequence (DNA): TGTGCCAGCAGAGTGGGACTAGCGGGACGACCCGGGTACGAGCAGTACTTC. This gives the protein CASRVGLAGRPGYEQYF.

The genes are TRBV11-3 and TRBJ2-1; 7 bases fit TRBD1. V was clipped by 6 bases and J by 3 bases; unmatched bases: 8. The germline V gene has CDR1 SGHNT and CDR2 YENEEA. The CDR3 is 15 residues long. As DNA, the CDR3 is TGTGCCAGCAGTCTAGAGAGGGGGCGCTACAATGAGCAGTTCTTC. This codes for CASSLERGRYNEQFF. Together with reference TRBV11-3 and TRBJ2-1, the CDR3 gives the full variable domain: EAGVVQSPRYKIIEKKQPVAFWCNPISGHNTLYWYLQNLGQGPELLIRYENEEAVDDSQLPKDRFSAERLKGVDSTLKIQPAELGDSAVYLCASSLERGRYNEQFFGPGTRLTVL.